The 25 T cell receptor beta chains presented below share a single source sample, sequenced in a study of T cell repertoires in cytomegalovirus infection. MiXCR, applied by TCRdb to the reads, yields one record per CDR3 protein. Of around 530,000 distinct CDR3 sequences listed, approximately 15% were seen once; the top ten hold roughly a quarter. Sequenced material: CD8+ T cells from PBMCs. The receptor source for this set is a human donor in good health (CMV status not recorded). Some clones in this sample may be carry-over from other donors' samples.

This chain connects TRBV19 to TRBJ2-7; possibly TRBD1 for D (6 bases). Germline values: CDR1 LNHDA, CDR2 SQIVND (reference sequence). Trimming shortened V by 6 bases and J by 1 base, and 10 bases separated the two germline ends. CDR3 length equals 13 residues. The CDR3 DNA follows: TGTGCCAGTAGGGGTGGACAGTCCTACGAGCAGTACTTC. Its translation: CASRGGQSYEQYF.

V is TRBV20-1 and J is TRBJ1-1; no firm D call. The CDR3 is 12 amino acids. CDR1 is DFQATT, CDR2 SNEGSKA, per germline (reference sequence). Trimming cost V 2 bases and J 8 bases, with 12 bases left between them. This CDR3 reads CSARSQVGEAFF. The CDR3 DNA sequence: TGCAGTGCTAGAAGTCAAGTTGGGGAAGCTTTCTTT.

Ten or more counts support this clonotype. The chain employs TRBV27 and TRBJ2-4; D remains ambiguous. V was cut by 3 bases and J by 0 bases, with 12 bases left in between. Per the germline V gene, CDR1 is MNHEY and CDR2 is SMNVEV (reference sequence). The length of the CDR3 is 16 residues. The CDR3, as DNA: TGTGCCAGCAGTTTTATTACGTCGCTAGCCAAAAACATTCAGTACTTC. Its translation is CASSFITSLAKNIQYF.

This clonotype was found many times. The rearrangement joins TRBV7-8 to TRBJ2-7, with D perhaps TRBD1 (6 bases). Trimming shortened V by 3 bases and J by 4 bases, and 10 bases separated the two germline ends. Germline CDR1 and CDR2: SGHVS and FQNEAQ. The CDR3 is 13 amino acids. The CDR3 DNA reads TGTGCCAGCAGCTTCTCACAGGGATACGAGCAGTACTTC. Translating it yields CASSFSQGYEQYF.

This clonotype came up many times. The genes are TRBV11-2 and TRBJ2-1; 10 bases are a match to TRBD2. The V segment lost 2 bases and the J segment 3 bases; nucleotides outside the gene matches: 4. Per germline, CDR1 SGHAT and CDR2 FQNNGV. The CDR3 is 16 residues long. The CDR3 loop reads CASSLSGGAFYNEQFF. The CDR3, as DNA: TGTGCCAGCAGCTTAAGCGGGGGGGCTTTCTACAATGAGCAGTTCTTC.

V and J are TRBV13 and TRBJ2-7, with TRBD2 matching over 9 bases. This CDR3 is built from 17 residues. Germline loops: CDR1 PRHDT, CDR2 FYEKMQ (reference sequence). Losses at the gene ends were 5 bases for V and 1 base for J; bases not matched to a gene: 12. The CDR3 nucleotides read TGTGCCAGCAGCATTAGGGCGGGGGGGCTTAGTTCCTACGAGCAGTACTTC. Its protein is CASSIRAGGLSSYEQYF.

This clonotype has at least ten counts. The genes are TRBV4-1 and TRBJ1-3; D perhaps matches TRBD1 (5 bases). Deletions cut 2 bases from V and 3 bases from J, with 11 bases between. Germline V gene sequence: CDR1 MGHRA, CDR2 YSYEKL. This CDR3 comprises 15 residues. The DNA of the CDR3 is TGCGCCAGCAGCCAAAATCAGGGCGGTGGAAACACCATATATTTT. It encodes CASSQNQGGGNTIYF.

The sample holds one count of this clonotype. The chain carries TRBV7-8 and TRBJ2-7, with D possibly being TRBD1 or TRBD2 (7 bases each). Germline lookup yields CDR1 SGHVS and CDR2 FQNEAQ. CDR3 size: 15 residues. Trimming removed 9 bases from V and 12 bases from J, with 30 bases in between. CDR3 DNA sequence: TGTGCCAGAAGCCGGGGGGACAGTGATTACTACGAGACGTACTTC. This sequence encodes CARSRGDSDYYETYF.

This clonotype was recorded many times. The gene calls are TRBV28 and TRBJ2-7, with TRBD2 matching over 16 bases. The ends lost 5 bases at V and 4 bases at J; junction bases unmatched: 5. Germline values: CDR1 MDHEN, CDR2 SYDVKM. This CDR3 region has 16 residues. CDR3 residues: CASSKPGLAGGYEQYF. For the CDR3, the DNA is TGTGCCAGCAGTAAACCGGGACTAGCGGGAGGGTACGAGCAGTACTTC.

This clonotype occurred many times. The J gene is TRBJ2-7, the V gene TRBV4-1; D is possibly TRBD1 or TRBD2 (5 bases each). The CDR3 totals 16 residues. Germline V gives CDR1 MGHRA, CDR2 YSYEKL. V lost 4 bases, J lost 0 bases, and 16 bases lay in between. As DNA, the CDR3 is TGCGCCAGCAGCCCCTTCCCAGGGACGGTCTCCTACGAGCAGTACTTC. Protein product: CASSPFPGTVSYEQYF.

This clonotype was recorded at least ten times. The chain joins TRBV4-1 to TRBJ2-7; either TRBD1 or TRBD2 may supply D (5 bases each). The ends were cut back, 3 bases at V and 0 bases at J, with 15 bases in the middle. The V gene's germline CDR1 is MGHRA and CDR2 YSYEKL. CDR3 length: 16 amino acids. The CDR3 sequence: CASSHSTGTRSYEQYF. The CDR3 DNA sequence: TGCGCCAGCAGCCATAGTACCGGGACCCGCTCCTACGAGCAGTACTTC.

The chain is built from TRBV3-1 and TRBJ2-3; tentatively, D is TRBD2 (6 bases). Looked up from germline, CDR1 is LGHDT and CDR2 is YNNKEL (reference sequence). This CDR3 region has 16 residues. V was clipped by 0 bases and J by 4 bases, with 14 bases between them. DNA for the CDR3: TGTGCCAGCAGCCAAGAGGGGGACTTTCCCCCAGATACGCAGTATTTT. Translated: CASSQEGDFPPDTQYF.

This clonotype was seen at least ten times. The V gene is TRBV19, the J gene TRBJ1-1, with D hard to call. Trimming left V 6 bases short and J 7 bases short, with 15 bases between. This CDR3 region has 13 residues. From germline, CDR1 is LNHDA and CDR2 SQIVND (reference sequence). CDR3 amino acids: CASSHRGVREAFF. The CDR3 DNA follows: TGTGCCAGTAGCCACCGGGGAGTGCGTGAAGCTTTCTTT.

The chain couples TRBV29-1 to TRBJ2-1; 10 bases are shared with TRBD1. This CDR3 comprises 14 residues. The V segment lost 6 bases and the J segment 8 bases; nucleotides outside the gene matches: 10. Per germline, CDR1 SQVTM and CDR2 ANQGSEA. The CDR3 sequence is CSVADRGRIDEQFF. The CDR3, as DNA: TGCAGCGTAGCTGACAGGGGGCGAATCGATGAGCAGTTCTTC.

V and J are TRBV10-1 and TRBJ2-3; no reliable D call. From germline, CDR1 is WNHNN and CDR2 SYGVQD (reference sequence). Deletions cut 0 bases from V and 5 bases from J, with 6 bases between. The CDR3 runs 13 residues. The CDR3 loop reads CASSESWGDTQYF. CDR3 sequence (DNA): TGCGCCAGCAGTGAGTCTTGGGGAGATACGCAGTATTTT.

This clonotype was recorded at least ten times. V is TRBV11-2 and J is TRBJ2-7, with 9 bases aligning to TRBD2. This CDR3 has 16 residues. Germline assignment: CDR1 SGHAT and CDR2 FQNNGV. Germline trimming cut 1 base from V and 0 bases from J; bases unmatched to any gene: 4. In DNA form, the CDR3 reads TGTGCCAGCAGCTTAGGTGGCGGGGGGGCCTCCTACGAGCAGTACTTC. Its translation is CASSLGGGGASYEQYF.

This clonotype was recorded a few times. The chain carries TRBV7-9 and TRBJ2-1; TRBD2 matches 8 bases. Trimming at V came to 6 bases and at J to 5 bases, leaving 6 bases not matched to a gene. Germline CDR1 and CDR2: SEHNR and FQNEAQ (reference sequence). This CDR3 spans 14 amino acids. The CDR3 spells CASRSGSGDNEQFF. The CDR3 DNA is TGTGCCAGCAGATCCGGTAGCGGGGACAATGAGCAGTTCTTC.

This clonotype has a single count. This chain uses TRBV4-2 with TRBJ2-3; a weak D match, TRBD2 (6 bases). Per germline, CDR1 LGHNA and CDR2 YNFKEQ. V was pared by 0 bases and J by 2 bases, with 9 bases between. This CDR3 spans 15 amino acids. CDR3 region: CASSQEGRITDTQYF. In DNA, the CDR3 is TGTGCCAGCAGCCAAGAGGGGAGGATCACAGATACGCAGTATTTT.

This clonotype showed up many times. The chain uses TRBV7-8 and TRBJ2-5; 7 bases map to TRBD2. This CDR3 has 13 residues. Germline CDR1 and CDR2: SGHVS and FQNEAQ. Trimming cost V 7 bases and J 3 bases; bases outside gene matches: 5. The DNA of the CDR3 is TGTGCCAGCACCGGGACTACAGAAGAGACCCAGTACTTC. Residues: CASTGTTEETQYF.

This clonotype was detected a few times. The V and J genes are TRBV6-6 and TRBJ1-5; no clear D. Per the germline V gene, CDR1 is MNHNY and CDR2 is SVGAGI (reference sequence). V lost 4 bases to trimming and J lost 5 bases, with 9 bases between them. CDR3 size: 13 residues. CDR3 sequence reads: CASSSPRDQPQHF. The CDR3 DNA is TGTGCCAGCAGTTCCCCGCGGGATCAGCCCCAGCATTTT.

This clonotype has ten or more counts. The V call is TRBV7-8, the J call TRBJ2-7; D call uncertain. The CDR3 runs 14 residues. The V end was cut by 0 bases, the J end by 2 bases, with 8 bases between. CDR1 is SGHVS, CDR2 FQNEAQ, per germline. The CDR3 nucleotides read TGTGCCAGCAGCTTAGCGCCCCCTACCTACGAGCAGTACTTC. It encodes CASSLAPPTYEQYF. The full variable domain, its missing parts supplied by reference TRBV7-8 and TRBJ2-7, is GAGVSQSPRYKVAKRGQDVALRCDPISGHVSLFWYQQALGQGPEFLTYFQNEAQLDKSGLPSDRFFAERPEGSVSTLKIQRTQQEDSAVYLCASSLAPPTYEQYFGPGTRLTVT.

As regards this clonotype: A much larger clonotype is one base distant, so this may be a read error. This CDR3 fails to terminate in the conserved phenylalanine or tryptophan, so it likely reflects a read error. The chain uses TRBV6-1 and TRBJ2-1, with D maybe TRBD1 (5 bases). Germline loops: CDR1 MNHNS, CDR2 SASEGT. With 3 bases removed from V and 0 bases from J, the gap between germline ends came to 9 bases. This CDR3 contains 15 residues. CDR3: CASSETASSYNEQFL. For the CDR3, the DNA is TGTGCCAGCAGTGAGACAGCTAGCTCCTACAATGAGCAGTTCTTA.

This clonotype has only a few counts. V usage is TRBV29-1 and J usage is TRBJ1-3; D may be TRBD1 (6 bases). Germline-derived CDR1 and CDR2 are SQVTM and ANQGSEA. The CDR3 is made up of 14 amino acids. With 3 bases removed from V and 2 bases from J, the gap between germline ends came to 11 bases. The CDR3 sequence: CSVDPQGTGNTIYF. Here the CDR3 DNA reads TGCAGCGTTGACCCACAGGGAACTGGAAACACCATATATTTT.

The rearrangement uses TRBV9 and TRBJ2-3; D unclear. The germline V gene encodes CDR1 SGDLS and CDR2 YYNGEE. The CDR3 has 15 residues. Trimming cost V 0 bases and J 2 bases, with 10 bases left between them. In DNA, the CDR3 is TGTGCCAGCAGCGTAGTTGGGGTACCCACAGATACGCAGTATTTT. Translating gives CASSVVGVPTDTQYF.

This clonotype came up many times. V gene TRBV10-1 combines with J gene TRBJ2-3; D call uncertain. The CDR3 contains 14 residues. Trimming shortened V by 1 base and J by 6 bases, and 11 bases separated the two germline ends. The germline V gene encodes CDR1 WNHNN and CDR2 SYGVQD (reference sequence). The CDR3 region is CASSEWAPRDTQYF. The CDR3 coding sequence is TGCGCCAGCAGTGAGTGGGCTCCACGGGATACGCAGTATTTT.